This T cell receptor (beta chain) was recorded in a study of cytomegalovirus exposure and HLA in healthy donors. All donors participated as healthy donors of bone marrow. PCR amplification relied on 60 Vbeta primers (plus 13 Jbeta primers). In the authors' methods: Counted up in a later analysis, unique TCR beta chains came to about 80 million, with about 9.9 million shared. Clones were sequenced by immunoSEQ multiplex PCR, and TCRdb holds only the in-frame ones, with some missing. That table gives V, J and clone size, and the DNA gave D and trimming. The sample carries around 140,000 clones, 75% to 90% recorded once. On this clone: Its antigen is still unknown.

Study-level points and caveats: Researchers reported in a later analysis that a missense DCLRE1C variant was tied to TCR beta V- and J-gene trimming. Upon later analysis, TCR association rates were observed to vary by HLA locus, being highest for DRB1 and lowest for HLA-C.

Sequences were obtained from PBMCs. The receptor was derived from a middle-aged man in good health and CMV-seronegative.

The chain's CDR3 is CAWKAGVTYEQYF. DNA for the CDR3: TGTGCCTGGAAAGCGGGGGTTACCTACGAGCAGTACTTC. The gene calls are TRBV30 and TRBJ2-7, with 8 bases matching TRBD2. CDR3 length equals 13 residues. J gave up 2 bases and V 4 bases, and 4 bases lay outside the gene matches. Germline V gene lookup returns CDR1 GTSNPN and CDR2 SVGIG (reference sequence).